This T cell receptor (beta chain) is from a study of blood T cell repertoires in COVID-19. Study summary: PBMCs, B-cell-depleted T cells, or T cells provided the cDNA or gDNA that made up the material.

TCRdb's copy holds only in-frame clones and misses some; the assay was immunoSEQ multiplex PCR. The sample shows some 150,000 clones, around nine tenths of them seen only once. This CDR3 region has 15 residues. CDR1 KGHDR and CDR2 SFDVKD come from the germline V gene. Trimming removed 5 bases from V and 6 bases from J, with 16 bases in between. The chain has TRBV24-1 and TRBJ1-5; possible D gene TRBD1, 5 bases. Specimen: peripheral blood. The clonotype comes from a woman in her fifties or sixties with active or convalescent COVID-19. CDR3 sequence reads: CATSGAGPTSQPQHF. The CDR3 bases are TGTGCCACCAGTGGGGCAGGGCCCACATCTCAGCCCCAGCATTTT.